This record looks at one TCR beta chain sequence and its context. This clone's antigen is unknown. No base-level quality is on record; no much larger clone is a single base apart. This sample is part of a study of T cells after somatic rescue of genetic block (TCRdb year 2020). For context, the study as a whole: The study assessed how robust, over the long term, a T-cell system was when the system had developed through somatic rescue of a genetic block in T-cell development.

The method behind the library was the immunoSEQ multiplex PCR assay. TCRdb limited this immuneACCESS table to in-frame rearrangements with V and J called. A share of clones is missing; checked studies link under half to unresolved V genes, and the rest is unexplained. The sample contains about 88,000 clones, about nine tenths of them found a single time. The ten largest clones represent about 1.5% of the sample. Trimming removed 0 bases from V and 0 bases from J, leaving 13 bases between the germline ends. The CDR3 covers 16 residues, taking in both the cysteine and the phenylalanine. Only the CDR3 part of the read is kept: 48 bases, read in frame from the first base. Taken from the germline V gene, the CDR1 and CDR2 loops are SGHRS and YFSETQ.

Sequenced sample: peripheral blood mononuclear cells (PBMCs). Recombination connected TRBV5-1 to TRBJ2-7, with TRBD2 perhaps the D gene, on 5 matching bases. The sequence came from a young woman. The CDR3 sequence is CASSLDRAGGSYEQYF. The bases are TGCGCCAGCAGCTTGGATAGGGCAGGAGGCTCCTACGAGCAGTACTTC.